This passage covers 18 T cell receptor beta chains from one sample sequenced in a study of T cells in Graves' hyperthyroidism and ophthalmopathy. Researchers amplified the TCR beta CDR3 regions from RNA transcripts. A first-round RT-PCR of the TCR CDR3 used the HTBI primer set. TCRdb processed the multiplex PCR reads anew with MiXCR; each CDR3 protein has one entry. In the table there are fewer than 350,000 distinct CDR3 sequences, around a fifth of which are singletons. The sample was blood. These receptors came from a man aged 45-65 years with Graves' ophthalmopathy.

The sample holds many counts of this clonotype. In DNA form, the CDR3 reads TGTGCCAGCAGCCCGAATAGCAATCAGCCCCAGCATTTT. Amino acid sequence: CASSPNSNQPQHF. The chain employs TRBV11-2 and TRBJ1-5; D uncertain. The CDR3 sequence is 13 residues long. CDR1 and CDR2 from the germline V gene are SGHAT and FQNNGV. Trimming cost V 5 bases and J 0 bases, with 5 bases left between them.

J is TRBJ2-7 and V is TRBV12-3 or TRBV12-4; no firm D call. V gave up 2 bases and J gave up 3 bases, with 8 bases separating them. This CDR3 has 13 amino acids. CDR3 coding DNA: TGTGCCAGCAGTTTAACGGCAGACTACGAGCAGTACTTC. Its translation: CASSLTADYEQYF.

In this sample, this clonotype turned up many times. The chain couples TRBV11-1 to TRBJ1-3, with D uncertain. Germline values: CDR1 SGHAT, CDR2 FQDESV (reference sequence). Trimming took off 2 bases at V and 4 bases at J, with 9 bases between the two ends. This CDR3 has 14 amino acids. This CDR3 reads CASSLTTSGNTIYF. CDR3 DNA sequence: TGTGCCAGCAGCTTAACCACGTCGGGAAACACCATATATTTT.

This chain joins TRBV7-8 and TRBJ1-2, with 7 bases identical to TRBD1. From germline, CDR1 is SGHVS and CDR2 FQNEAQ. The CDR3 is made up of 15 amino acids. Losses at the gene ends were 3 bases for V and 2 bases for J; bases not matched to a gene: 6. The CDR3 region has the DNA TGTGCCAGCAGCTTGCGGGCGGGACAGAACTATGGCTACACCTTC. Protein product: CASSLRAGQNYGYTF. Full variable domain (remainder filled in from reference TRBV7-8 and TRBJ1-2): GAGVSQSPRYKVAKRGQDVALRCDPISGHVSLFWYQQALGQGPEFLTYFQNEAQLDKSGLPSDRFFAERPEGSVSTLKIQRTQQEDSAVYLCASSLRAGQNYGYTFGSGTRLTVV.

This clonotype was seen many times. The rearrangement links TRBV18 to TRBJ2-5, with 7 bases matching TRBD2. The CDR3 is 15 amino acids. Germline trimming cut 2 bases from V and 2 bases from J; bases unmatched to any gene: 5. Germline CDR1 is KGHSH and CDR2 is LQKENI. Written as DNA, the CDR3 is TGTGCCAGCTCACCAGCGGGAGCTATTCAAGAGACCCAGTACTTC. Encoded protein: CASSPAGAIQETQYF.

J is TRBJ2-7 and V is TRBV7-2; 8 bases line up with TRBD2. Trimming took 10 bases from V and 2 from J; bases not matched to a gene: 10. CDR1 is SGHTA, CDR2 FQGNSA, per germline. The CDR3 covers 14 residues. The CDR3 DNA follows: TGTGCCACCGCTTTCGGCGGGAGGACCTACGAGCAGTACTTC. Protein sequence: CATAFGGRTYEQYF.

This clonotype appeared many times. V is TRBV5-1 and J is TRBJ2-1; possibly TRBD2 for D (6 bases). V was shortened by 4 bases and J by 0 bases, with 14 bases between the two germline ends. The CDR3 is made up of 16 amino acids. Germline V gives CDR1 SGHRS, CDR2 YFSETQ. CDR3 DNA: TGCGCCAGCAGCCATGGATTAGCGGCCTCCTACAATGAGCAGTTCTTC. Translating it yields CASSHGLAASYNEQFF.

The J gene is TRBJ2-3, the V gene TRBV11-2, with TRBD2 matching 9 bases. The CDR3 length is 16 residues. V dropped 1 base and J dropped 12; count of bases not matched to a gene: 14. The germline gives CDR1 SGHAT, CDR2 FQNNGV. This chain's CDR3 is CASSLGLGGRASIQYF. CDR3 nucleotides: TGTGCCAGCAGCTTAGGGCTGGGCGGGAGGGCCTCAATCCAGTATTTT.

At least ten counts were recorded for this clonotype. V and J are TRBV7-2 and TRBJ2-3; D may be TRBD1 (8 bases). There are 14 residues in the CDR3. Germline CDR1 reads SGHTA; CDR2 reads FQGNSA. V gave up 4 bases and J gave up 6 bases, with 14 bases separating them. This chain's CDR3 is CASSSYRGGDTQYF. CDR3 DNA sequence: TGTGCCAGCAGCTCCTACAGGGGGGGGGATACGCAGTATTTT.

The table lists this clonotype with a few counts. V gene TRBV7-9 combines with J gene TRBJ2-1; D is ambiguous. Germline lookup yields CDR1 SEHNR and CDR2 FQNEAQ (reference sequence). This CDR3 is 16 amino acids long. V lost 5 bases to trimming and J lost 0 bases, with 14 bases between them. The CDR3 coding sequence is TGTGCCAGCAGCCCCTTGGATCCTAGCTCCTACAATGAGCAGTTCTTC. This encodes CASSPLDPSSYNEQFF. Full variable domain (outside the CDR3, taken from reference TRBV7-9 and TRBJ2-1): DTGVSQNPRHKITKRGQNVTFRCDPISEHNRLYWYRQTLGQGPEFLTYFQNEAQLEKSRLLSDRFSAERPKGSFSTLEIQRTEQGDSAMYLCASSPLDPSSYNEQFFGPGTRLTVL.

Worth noting for this clonotype: Being one base from a much bigger clone, this may be a read error. This chain links TRBV28 with TRBJ2-5; D perhaps matches TRBD2 (6 bases). V lost 5 bases and J 1 base, leaving 11 bases between the germline ends. The CDR3 is 14 amino acids. CDR1 and CDR2 from the germline V gene are MDHEN and SYDVKM. CDR3 in amino acids: CASSLATLQETQYF. CDR3 bases: TGTGCCAGCAGTCTAGCGACACTCCAAGAGACCCAGTACTTC.

This clonotype was counted between two and nine times. CDR3 region: CSGVEGAAGELFF. The CDR3 nucleotides are TGCAGTGGGGTTGAGGGGGCTGCCGGGGAGCTGTTTTTT. This chain joins TRBV20-1 and TRBJ2-2, with 7 bases that match TRBD1. Germline V lookup: CDR1 DFQATT, CDR2 SNEGSKA (reference sequence). CDR3 length equals 13 residues. With 7 bases clipped from V and 6 bases from J, the junction kept 8 bases outside the gene matches.

This clonotype was observed a few times. The V gene is TRBV12-3 or TRBV12-4, the J gene TRBJ2-7; maybe TRBD1 (6 bases). The CDR3 is 14 residues long. V shed 2 bases and J shed 6 bases, with 14 bases lying between them. CDR3 sequence: CASSLRAGVGEQYF. CDR3 DNA sequence: TGTGCCAGCAGTTTAAGGGCAGGGGTTGGCGAGCAGTACTTC.

This chain connects TRBV5-5 to TRBJ2-2, with D possibly TRBD1 on 6 matching bases. Between the trimmed V and J ends, which lost 1 base and 3 bases, there was a span of 10 bases. The CDR3 length is 15 residues. In germline, CDR1 is SGHKS, CDR2 YYEKEE (reference sequence). CDR3 loop: CASSLTGSDTGELFF. CDR3 in DNA: TGTGCCAGCAGCTTGACAGGGAGCGACACCGGGGAGCTGTTTTTT.

This clonotype has a count of ten or more. The gene calls are TRBV2 and TRBJ1-6, with D perhaps TRBD1 (6 bases). Germline assignment: CDR1 SNHLY and CDR2 FYNNEI. V lost 5 bases and J lost 7, with 18 bases in between. The CDR3 has 16 amino acids. The CDR3 region is CASSKPPQGGNSPLHF. The CDR3 DNA reads as TGTGCCAGCAGTAAACCCCCACAGGGTGGGAATTCACCCCTCCACTTT.

There are many counts of this clonotype. V usage is TRBV20-1 and J usage is TRBJ2-7; the match to TRBD2 covers 8 bases. From germline, CDR1 is DFQATT and CDR2 SNEGSKA (reference sequence). The CDR3 length is 13 residues. The junction had 5 bases not matched to a gene; V was cut back by 3 bases and J by 4 bases. The CDR3 DNA is TGCAGTGCTAGTCGCCTAGCGGGTTACGAGCAGTACTTC. Translation gives CSASRLAGYEQYF.

This clonotype was seen only a few times. The rearrangement links TRBV6-5 to TRBJ1-2; D remains unclear. The germline V gene has CDR1 MNHEY and CDR2 SVGAGI. V lost 3 bases and J 8 bases, leaving 13 bases between the germline ends. This CDR3 is 13 amino acids long. The CDR3 nucleotides read TGTGCCAGCAGTTATTCGGGCAACGCGGGCTACACCTTC. Translating gives CASSYSGNAGYTF.

This clonotype has more than one count but fewer than ten. The rearrangement uses TRBV6-4 and TRBJ2-1; D is possibly TRBD1 (5 bases). The CDR3 consists of 13 residues. V was shortened by 0 bases and J by 13 bases, with 13 bases between the two germline ends. Germline lookup yields CDR1 MRHNA and CDR2 SNTAGT. Written as DNA, the CDR3 is TGTGCCAGCAGTGACTCTGACAGATCCGCCCAGTTCTTC. It codes for CASSDSDRSAQFF.